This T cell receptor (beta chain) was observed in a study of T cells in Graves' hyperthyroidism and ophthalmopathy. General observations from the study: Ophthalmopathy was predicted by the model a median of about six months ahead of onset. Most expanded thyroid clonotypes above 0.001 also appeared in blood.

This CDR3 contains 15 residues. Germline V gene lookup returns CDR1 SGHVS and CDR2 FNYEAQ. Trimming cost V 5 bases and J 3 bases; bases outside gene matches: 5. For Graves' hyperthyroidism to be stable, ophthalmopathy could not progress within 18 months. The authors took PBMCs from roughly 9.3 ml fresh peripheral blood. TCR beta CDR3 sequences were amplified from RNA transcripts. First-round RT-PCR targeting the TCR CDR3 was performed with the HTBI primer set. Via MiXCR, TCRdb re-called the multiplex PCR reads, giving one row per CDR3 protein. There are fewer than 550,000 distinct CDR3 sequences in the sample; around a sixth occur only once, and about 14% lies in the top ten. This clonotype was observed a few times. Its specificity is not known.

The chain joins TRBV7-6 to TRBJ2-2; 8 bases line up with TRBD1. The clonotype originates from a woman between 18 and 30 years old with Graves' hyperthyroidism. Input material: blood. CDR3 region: CASSKDRGYTGELFF. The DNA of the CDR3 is TGTGCCAGCAGCAAAGACAGGGGATACACCGGGGAGCTGTTTTTT.